The T cell receptor beta chain described here comes from a study of control samples from healthy donors and cancer patients. V was cut by 4 bases and J by 3 bases, with 13 bases left in between. The CDR3 runs to 14 residues. Germline lookup yields CDR1 SGHAT and CDR2 FQNNGV. TCRdb's table, derived via immunoSEQ multiplex PCR, lists solely in-frame clones and lacks some. The sample shows approximately 170,000 clones, over 85% of them seen only once. Sequencing was performed on blood. This rearrangement joins TRBV11-2 to TRBJ2-7; perhaps TRBD1 as D (6 bases). This TCR was sampled from a young man in good health. The CDR3 coding sequence is TGTGCCAGCAGCTCCTCACAGGGAAACTACGAGCAGTACTTC. Translation: CASSSSQGNYEQYF. The full variable domain, its missing parts supplied by reference TRBV11-2 and TRBJ2-7, is EAGVAQSPRYKIIEKRQSVAFWCNPISGHATLYWYQQILGQGPKLLIQFQNNGVVDDSQLPKDRFSAERLKGVDSTLKIQPAKLEDSAVYLCASSSSQGNYEQYFGPGTRLTVT.